These T cell receptor beta chains were read from a single sample in a study of blood T cells in healthy people across ages. TCRdb reanalysed the 5' RACE reads using MiXCR and keeps one entry per CDR3 protein. The sample includes 380,000 or so distinct CDR3 sequences, approximately 47% of them seen just once. The sequenced sample consisted of blood. The receptors come from a man in his fifties or sixties in good health. The CDR3 runs from the conserved cysteine through the conserved F or W. Fields, in order: V gene, clone size, J gene, D gene, CDR3 DNA, CDR3 protein. D genes are given only for firm matches. Only part of the rows carry a size: once, few, many, or a class if the clone is expanded.

v_call: TRBV18; clone_size: .; j_call: TRBJ2-4; d_call: .; cdr3_nt: TGTGCCAGCTCACCTACATCCGCGGTGGACATTCAGTACTTC; cdr3_aa: CASSPTSAVDIQYF
v_call: TRBV6-1; clone_size: .; j_call: TRBJ1-1; d_call: TRBD1; cdr3_nt: TGTGCCAGCAGTCCCCAGGGGACAGGGCTGAACACTGAAGCTTTCTTT; cdr3_aa: CASSPQGTGLNTEAFF
v_call: TRBV12-5; clone_size: .; j_call: TRBJ2-7; d_call: .; cdr3_nt: TGTGCTAGTGGTTTGGTTCTGAGACAGGCCTACGAGCAGTACTTC; cdr3_aa: CASGLVLRQAYEQYF
v_call: TRBV20-1; clone_size: .; j_call: TRBJ2-1; d_call: TRBD2; cdr3_nt: TGCCGTGCTAGAGACCCTTCTCAAGCTAGCGGGAGGTACAATGAGCAGTTCTTC; cdr3_aa: CRARDPSQASGRYNEQFF
v_call: TRBV29-1; clone_size: .; j_call: TRBJ2-5; d_call: .; cdr3_nt: TGCAGCGTTGAGGGGTTAGACGAGACCCAGTACTTC; cdr3_aa: CSVEGLDETQYF
v_call: TRBV20-1; clone_size: .; j_call: TRBJ1-5; d_call: .; cdr3_nt: TGCAGTGCCCAAGGGTGGGGCAATCAGCCCCAGCATTTT; cdr3_aa: CSAQGWGNQPQHF
v_call: TRBV24-1; clone_size: .; j_call: TRBJ2-2; d_call: .; cdr3_nt: TGTGCGACCCTACGCGTAACCGGGGAGCTGTTTTTT; cdr3_aa: CATLRVTGELFF
v_call: TRBV5-1; clone_size: .; j_call: TRBJ2-5; d_call: TRBD1; cdr3_nt: TGCGCCAGCAGCTTCCAGGGGGCTAGAGGGGAGACCCAGTACTTC; cdr3_aa: CASSFQGARGETQYF
v_call: TRBV4-2; clone_size: few; j_call: TRBJ2-6; d_call: .; cdr3_nt: TGTGCCAGCAGCCAAGCTGGTGTGAGCGTCCTGACTTTC; cdr3_aa: CASSQAGVSVLTF
v_call: TRBV7-2; clone_size: .; j_call: TRBJ2-1; d_call: .; cdr3_nt: TGTGCCAGCAGCCCGCCTATGGGTTATGAGCAGTTCTTC; cdr3_aa: CASSPPMGYEQFF
v_call: TRBV11-2; clone_size: few; j_call: TRBJ2-1; d_call: .; cdr3_nt: TGTGCCAGCAGCTTAGATCCCAGCCCTTACAATGAGCAGTTCTTC; cdr3_aa: CASSLDPSPYNEQFF
v_call: TRBV20-1; clone_size: .; j_call: TRBJ2-2; d_call: TRBD1; cdr3_nt: TGCAGTATGGACAGGGATGACACCGGGGAGCTGTTTTTT; cdr3_aa: CSMDRDDTGELFF
v_call: TRBV6-6; clone_size: once; j_call: TRBJ2-3; d_call: TRBD2; cdr3_nt: TGTGCCAGCAGTAGCGGGGAGAACACAGATACGCAGTATTTT; cdr3_aa: CASSSGENTDTQYF
v_call: TRBV4-1; clone_size: .; j_call: TRBJ2-7; d_call: TRBD1; cdr3_nt: TGCGCCAGCAGCCCAGTCGGGGACAGTTCCTACGAGCAGTACTTC; cdr3_aa: CASSPVGDSSYEQYF
v_call: TRBV2; clone_size: many; j_call: TRBJ2-3; d_call: .; cdr3_nt: TGTGCCAGCAGTGAAAGGGTCGGCAAAAGCACAGATACGCAGTATTTT; cdr3_aa: CASSERVGKSTDTQYF
v_call: TRBV28; clone_size: .; j_call: TRBJ1-2; d_call: .; cdr3_nt: TGTGCCAGCAGTTCATCATCTCGTGGCTACACCTTC; cdr3_aa: CASSSSSRGYTF
v_call: TRBV5-1; clone_size: .; j_call: TRBJ2-5; d_call: .; cdr3_nt: TGCGCCAGCAGCCCCGGACGGGAGCAAGAGACCCAGTACTTC; cdr3_aa: CASSPGREQETQYF
v_call: TRBV29-1; clone_size: .; j_call: TRBJ2-7; d_call: TRBD1; cdr3_nt: TGCAGCGTTGGCCAGGGGACAGGGAAGGGCGAGCAGTACTTC; cdr3_aa: CSVGQGTGKGEQYF
v_call: TRBV12-3/TRBV12-4; clone_size: few; j_call: TRBJ2-1; d_call: .; cdr3_nt: TGTGCCAGTAGTCCCCCGGGACCGTCCAGTGAGCAGTTCTTC; cdr3_aa: CASSPPGPSSEQFF
v_call: TRBV20-1; clone_size: .; j_call: TRBJ2-4; d_call: .; cdr3_nt: TGCAGTGCCCCCCCCCGGGTTACCATAGCCAAAAACATTCAGTACTTC; cdr3_aa: CSAPPRVTIAKNIQYF
v_call: TRBV20-1; clone_size: .; j_call: TRBJ2-3; d_call: TRBD2; cdr3_nt: TGCAGTGCGGTTAGCGGGGTTGGGACGCAGTATTTT; cdr3_aa: CSAVSGVGTQYF
v_call: TRBV20-1; clone_size: .; j_call: TRBJ2-2; d_call: TRBD2; cdr3_nt: TGCAGTGCTAGGCGACTAGCGGGAGCGGGCACCGGGGAGCTGTTTTTT; cdr3_aa: CSARRLAGAGTGELFF
v_call: TRBV10-3; clone_size: few; j_call: TRBJ2-7; d_call: TRBD1; cdr3_nt: TGTGCCATCAGTGAGTCGAGTTTGGCAGGGGGTTTCTACGAGCAGTACTTC; cdr3_aa: CAISESSLAGGFYEQYF
v_call: TRBV28; clone_size: many; j_call: TRBJ2-1; d_call: .; cdr3_nt: TGTGCCAGCAGTCTGAGGGGCGCGGATGAGCAGTTCTTC; cdr3_aa: CASSLRGADEQFF
v_call: TRBV10-3; clone_size: .; j_call: TRBJ2-5; d_call: .; cdr3_nt: TGTGCCATCAGTGCAACAGAAGAGACCCAGTACTTC; cdr3_aa: CAISATEETQYF
v_call: TRBV10-2; clone_size: few; j_call: TRBJ1-2; d_call: .; cdr3_nt: TGCGCCAGCAGTGACAGGGGCGGCTATGGCTACACCTTC; cdr3_aa: CASSDRGGYGYTF
v_call: TRBV2; clone_size: .; j_call: TRBJ2-5; d_call: TRBD2; cdr3_nt: TGTGCCAGCAGGATGAGGACTAGCGGGGGGGTGCCGGAGACCCAGTACTTC; cdr3_aa: CASRMRTSGGVPETQYF
v_call: TRBV11-3; clone_size: .; j_call: TRBJ2-5; d_call: .; cdr3_nt: TGTGCCAGCAGCTTAGGTGAACGGGAGACCAAAGAGACCCAGTACTTC; cdr3_aa: CASSLGERETKETQYF
v_call: TRBV29-1; clone_size: .; j_call: TRBJ1-1; d_call: .; cdr3_nt: TGCAGCGATGACCGGGGGAGGAACACTGAAGCTTTCTTT; cdr3_aa: CSDDRGRNTEAFF
v_call: TRBV7-6; clone_size: many; j_call: TRBJ2-3; d_call: TRBD2; cdr3_nt: TGTGCCAGCAGCCCTCGACTAGCGGGAACCACAGATACGCAGTATTTT; cdr3_aa: CASSPRLAGTTDTQYF
v_call: TRBV5-4; clone_size: .; j_call: TRBJ2-3; d_call: .; cdr3_nt: TGTGCCAGCACGCGTTGGGCGACTAGCACAGATACGCAGTATTTT; cdr3_aa: CASTRWATSTDTQYF
v_call: TRBV28; clone_size: once; j_call: TRBJ2-6; d_call: TRBD1; cdr3_nt: TGTGCCAGCGTCTCGGGACAGAGACATTTCTCTGGGGCCAACGTCCTGACTTTC; cdr3_aa: CASVSGQRHFSGANVLTF
v_call: TRBV6-5; clone_size: .; j_call: TRBJ2-3; d_call: .; cdr3_nt: TGTGCCGGCAGTTACTCCGGTGCGGCGGCAGATACGCAGTATTTT; cdr3_aa: CAGSYSGAAADTQYF
v_call: TRBV28; clone_size: .; j_call: TRBJ2-4; d_call: .; cdr3_nt: TGTGCCAGCAGTCGACCGGGGACGGTAGCCAAAAACATTCAGTACTTC; cdr3_aa: CASSRPGTVAKNIQYF
v_call: TRBV6-2/TRBV6-3; clone_size: .; j_call: TRBJ2-5; d_call: .; cdr3_nt: TGTGCCAGCAGGCCCGCAGGGGAAAAGACCCAGTACTTC; cdr3_aa: CASRPAGEKTQYF
v_call: TRBV24-1; clone_size: .; j_call: TRBJ2-5; d_call: TRBD2; cdr3_nt: TGTGCCACCAGTGACCCCGGACTAGCGGGAAACCAAGAGACCCAGTACTTC; cdr3_aa: CATSDPGLAGNQETQYF
v_call: TRBV30; clone_size: .; j_call: TRBJ1-1; d_call: .; cdr3_nt: TGTGCCTGGAGTGTCGGGGGAGGTACGAACACTGAAGCTTTCTTT; cdr3_aa: CAWSVGGGTNTEAFF
v_call: TRBV4-2; clone_size: few; j_call: TRBJ2-3; d_call: TRBD2; cdr3_nt: TGTGCCAGCAGCCAAGAATCTAGGACTAGCGGCACAGATACGCAGTATTTT; cdr3_aa: CASSQESRTSGTDTQYF
v_call: TRBV5-1; clone_size: .; j_call: TRBJ2-3; d_call: TRBD2; cdr3_nt: TGCGCCAGCGCCCCCTTAGCGGGGTCCACTGAGGATACGCAGTATTTT; cdr3_aa: CASAPLAGSTEDTQYF
v_call: TRBV5-1; clone_size: .; j_call: TRBJ2-3; d_call: .; cdr3_nt: TGCGCCAGCAGCTTGGGCGTACCAGGTACAGATACGCAGTATTTT; cdr3_aa: CASSLGVPGTDTQYF
v_call: TRBV7-9; clone_size: .; j_call: TRBJ2-6; d_call: .; cdr3_nt: TGTGCCAGCAGCTTCTACGGACAGGTCCGGGAGGGGGCCAACGTCCTGACTTTC; cdr3_aa: CASSFYGQVREGANVLTF
v_call: TRBV20-1; clone_size: .; j_call: TRBJ1-2; d_call: TRBD1; cdr3_nt: TGCAGTGCTAGCACCCAGGGGACAGGGGTAGGGAACACCTTC; cdr3_aa: CSASTQGTGVGNTF
v_call: TRBV7-2; clone_size: .; j_call: TRBJ2-3; d_call: .; cdr3_nt: TGTGCCAGCAGCTTAGAGGGGGGATATACGCAGTATTTT; cdr3_aa: CASSLEGGYTQYF
v_call: TRBV6-4; clone_size: .; j_call: TRBJ2-2; d_call: .; cdr3_nt: TGTGCCAGCACAGACATCAACACCGGGGAGCTGTTTTTT; cdr3_aa: CASTDINTGELFF
v_call: TRBV15; clone_size: .; j_call: TRBJ1-5; d_call: .; cdr3_nt: TGTGCCACCAGCAGAGGAGAGGGCCTCCGGCAGCCCCAGCATTTT; cdr3_aa: CATSRGEGLRQPQHF
v_call: TRBV20-1; clone_size: once; j_call: TRBJ1-5; d_call: .; cdr3_nt: TGCAGTGCTAGTTCGGGCCAGCCCCAGCATTTT; cdr3_aa: CSASSGQPQHF
v_call: TRBV27; clone_size: once; j_call: TRBJ1-5; d_call: TRBD1; cdr3_nt: TGTGCCAGCAGTTCTGGACAGGGGGAAAATCAGCCCCAGCATTTT; cdr3_aa: CASSSGQGENQPQHF
v_call: TRBV7-8; clone_size: .; j_call: TRBJ2-5; d_call: TRBD2; cdr3_nt: TGTGCCAGCAGCCAAACAGCACTAGCGGGGGTGGGTGGTGAGCAGTACTTC; cdr3_aa: CASSQTALAGVGGEQYF
v_call: TRBV6-5; clone_size: once; j_call: TRBJ2-5; d_call: .; cdr3_nt: TGTGCCAGCAGGCGTTCTAGAAATTCCTACAATGAGCAGTACTTC; cdr3_aa: CASRRSRNSYNEQYF
v_call: TRBV7-2; clone_size: .; j_call: TRBJ2-7; d_call: .; cdr3_nt: TGTGCCAGCAGCGTATCTCGGGGATACGAGCAGTACTTC; cdr3_aa: CASSVSRGYEQYF
v_call: TRBV2; clone_size: .; j_call: TRBJ1-2; d_call: .; cdr3_nt: TGTGCCAGCATTCAATGGGGGGTTGAAGGCTACACCTTC; cdr3_aa: CASIQWGVEGYTF
v_call: TRBV5-1; clone_size: .; j_call: TRBJ2-1; d_call: TRBD2; cdr3_nt: TGCGCCAGCAGCACAAAAGCGGGGGCGGGGGAGCAGTTCTTC; cdr3_aa: CASSTKAGAGEQFF
v_call: TRBV7-2; clone_size: .; j_call: TRBJ2-1; d_call: .; cdr3_nt: TGTGCCAGCAGCTTAGTGGGGACCTCCTCCTACGAGCAGTTCTTC; cdr3_aa: CASSLVGTSSYEQFF
v_call: TRBV29-1; clone_size: few; j_call: TRBJ2-5; d_call: TRBD2; cdr3_nt: TGCAGCGTTGAAGTGCTAGCGGGAAGGGAGACCCAGTACTTC; cdr3_aa: CSVEVLAGRETQYF
v_call: TRBV30; clone_size: few; j_call: TRBJ2-1; d_call: .; cdr3_nt: TGTGCCTGGAGGGATCGGGGGGCCAGATATGAGCAGTTCTTC; cdr3_aa: CAWRDRGARYEQFF